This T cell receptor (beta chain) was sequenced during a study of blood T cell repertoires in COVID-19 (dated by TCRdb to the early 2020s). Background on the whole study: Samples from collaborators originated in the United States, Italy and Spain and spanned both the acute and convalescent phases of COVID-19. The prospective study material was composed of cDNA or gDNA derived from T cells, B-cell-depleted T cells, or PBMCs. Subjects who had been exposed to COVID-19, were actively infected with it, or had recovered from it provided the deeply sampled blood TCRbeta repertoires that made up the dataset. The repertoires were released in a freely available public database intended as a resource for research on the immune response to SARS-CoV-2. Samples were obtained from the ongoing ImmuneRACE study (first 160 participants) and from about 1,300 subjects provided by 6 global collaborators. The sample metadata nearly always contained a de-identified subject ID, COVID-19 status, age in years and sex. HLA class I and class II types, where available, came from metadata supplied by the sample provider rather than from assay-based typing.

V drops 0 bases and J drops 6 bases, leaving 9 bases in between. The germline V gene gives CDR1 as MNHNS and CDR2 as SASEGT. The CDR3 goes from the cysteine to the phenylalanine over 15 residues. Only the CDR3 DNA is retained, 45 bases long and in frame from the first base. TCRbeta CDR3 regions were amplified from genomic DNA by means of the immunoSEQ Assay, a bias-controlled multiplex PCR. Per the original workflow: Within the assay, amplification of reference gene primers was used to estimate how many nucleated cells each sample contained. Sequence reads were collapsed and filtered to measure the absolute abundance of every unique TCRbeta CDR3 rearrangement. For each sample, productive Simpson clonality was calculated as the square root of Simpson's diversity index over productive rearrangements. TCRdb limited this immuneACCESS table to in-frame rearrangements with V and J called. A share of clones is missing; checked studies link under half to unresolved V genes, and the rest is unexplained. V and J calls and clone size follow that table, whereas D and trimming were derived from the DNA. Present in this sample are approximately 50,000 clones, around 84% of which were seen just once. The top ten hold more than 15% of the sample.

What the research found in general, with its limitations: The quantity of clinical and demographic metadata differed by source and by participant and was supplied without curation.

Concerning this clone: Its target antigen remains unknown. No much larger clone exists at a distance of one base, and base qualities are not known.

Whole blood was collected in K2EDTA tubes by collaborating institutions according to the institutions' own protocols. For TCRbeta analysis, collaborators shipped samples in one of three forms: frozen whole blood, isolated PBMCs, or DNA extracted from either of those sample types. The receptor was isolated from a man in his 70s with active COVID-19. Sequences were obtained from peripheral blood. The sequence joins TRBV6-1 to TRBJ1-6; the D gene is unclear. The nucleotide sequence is TGTGCCAGCAGTGAAGCACGAGAGTTTAATTCACCCCTCCACTTT. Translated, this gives CASSEAREFNSPLHF.